This TCR beta chain was recorded in a study of CD8 T cells in Susac syndrome. Reverse transcription of roughly 0.5 to 1 ug RNA was performed with random hexamers. Amplification of the TCR beta CDR3 was carried out by immunoSEQ multiplex PCR, which spanned a total of 54 Vbeta and 13 Jbeta segments. TCRdb processed the immunoSEQ multiplex PCR reads anew with MiXCR; each CDR3 protein has one entry. The repertoire consists of about 100,000 distinct CDR3 sequences, with just under 95% occurring once and the leading ten covering less than 0.35%. The germline CDR1 and CDR2 sequences are DFQATT and SNEGSKA (reference sequence). This CDR3 is 12 amino acids long. V trimming: 2 bases; J trimming: 5 bases; junction bases outside the gene matches: 0.

The specimen sequenced was CD8+ T cells from PBMCs. This sequence was found in a human donor in good health. This chain connects TRBV20-1 to TRBJ2-1; 7 bases map to TRBD2. The CDR3 sequence: CSARLADNEQFF. CDR3 nucleotides: TGCAGTGCTAGACTAGCGGACAATGAGCAGTTCTTC.